The 3 T cell receptor beta chains below were found in one sample sequenced in a study of radiation and T cells in renal cell carcinoma. Profiled with immunoSEQ multiplex PCR; TCRdb holds only in-frame clones, not every one. This repertoire shows roughly 53,000 clones, around 83% found once; its top ten account for 30% to 35%. Described time point: baseline pretreatment blood. Treatment in this sample: 15 Gy SBRT to primary tumor, nephrectomy 4 weeks later. This sample comprised blood, obtained from a patient whose treatment included radiotherapy and nephrectomy. These receptors were obtained from a woman between 70 and 85 years old with renal cell carcinoma.

This clone was counted once. The chain employs TRBV5-6 and TRBJ2-7, with no clear D. V shed 0 bases and J shed 1 base, with 8 bases lying between them. CDR1 is SGHDT and CDR2 is YYEEEE in the germline V gene. The CDR3 loop spans 14 amino acids. This CDR3 reads CASSLGRQSYEQYF. The CDR3 DNA follows: TGTGCCAGCAGCTTGGGGCGCCAGTCCTACGAGCAGTACTTC.

V is TRBV5-1 and J is TRBJ2-2; 10 nucleotides match TRBD1. V trimming: 3 bases; J trimming: 6 bases; junction bases outside the gene matches: 8. The CDR3 runs to 16 residues. The germline CDR1 and CDR2 sequences are SGHRS and YFSETQ. The CDR3 DNA sequence: TGCGCCAGCAGCTGGGGAGACAGGGGGCCGTCCGGGGAGCTGTTTTTT. It specifies CASSWGDRGPSGELFF. The full variable domain, completed using reference TRBV5-1 and TRBJ2-2, is KAGVTQTPRYLIKTRGQQVTLSCSPISGHRSVSWYQQTPGQGLQFLFEYFSETQRNKGNFPGRFSGRQFSNSRSEMNVSTLELGDSALYLCASSWGDRGPSGELFFGEGSRLTVL.

This chain connects TRBV6-5 to TRBJ2-5; 7 positions match TRBD2. The CDR3 covers 15 residues. V lost 5 bases and J lost 4; bases outside the gene matches: 10. Germline loops: CDR1 MNHEY, CDR2 SVGAGI. The CDR3 DNA reads TGTGCCAGCAGTCGCGTAGCGGGTAGGGCAGAGACCCAGTACTTC. It translates to CASSRVAGRAETQYF.